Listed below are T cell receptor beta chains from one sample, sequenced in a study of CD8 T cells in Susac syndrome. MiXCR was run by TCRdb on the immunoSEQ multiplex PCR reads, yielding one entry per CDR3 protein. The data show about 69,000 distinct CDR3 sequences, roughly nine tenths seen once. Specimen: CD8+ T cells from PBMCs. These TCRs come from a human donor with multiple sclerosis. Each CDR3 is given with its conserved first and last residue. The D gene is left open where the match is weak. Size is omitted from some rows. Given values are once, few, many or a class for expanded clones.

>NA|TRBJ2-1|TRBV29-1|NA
CSVEHERDEQFF
TGCAGCGTTGAACACGAGAGAGATGAGCAGTTCTTC
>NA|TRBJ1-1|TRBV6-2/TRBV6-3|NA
CASSYLDRPEAFF
TGTGCCAGCAGTTACCTCGACAGGCCTGAAGCTTTCTTT
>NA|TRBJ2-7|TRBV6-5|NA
CASSYSDSYNEQYF
TGTGCCAGCAGTTACTCGGACAGTTACAACGAGCAGTACTTC
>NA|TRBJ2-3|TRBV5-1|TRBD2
CASSALTSGGTDTQYF
TGCGCCAGCAGCGCCCTTACTAGCGGGGGAACAGATACGCAGTATTTT
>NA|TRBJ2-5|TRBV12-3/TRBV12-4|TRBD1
CASSNRQGSQETQYF
TGTGCCAGCAGCAACCGACAGGGAAGCCAAGAGACCCAGTACTTC
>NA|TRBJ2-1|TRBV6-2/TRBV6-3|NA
CASTLMGSPYNEQFF
TGTGCCAGCACCCTGATGGGGTCACCCTACAATGAGCAGTTCTTC
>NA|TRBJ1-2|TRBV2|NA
CANRGPSYGYTF
TGTGCCAACCGGGGCCCTTCCTATGGCTACACCTTC
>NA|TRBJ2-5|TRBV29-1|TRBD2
CSVGTSGELYF
TGCAGCGTGGGGACTAGCGGGGAGTTGTACTTC
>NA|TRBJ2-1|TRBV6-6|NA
CASSYGQGSNNEQFF
TGTGCCAGCAGTTACGGCCAGGGGAGCAATAATGAGCAGTTCTTC
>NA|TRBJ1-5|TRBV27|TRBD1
CASSATGDQPQHF
TGTGCCAGCAGTGCTACAGGGGACCAGCCCCAGCATTTT
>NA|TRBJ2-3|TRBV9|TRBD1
CASSGQGGSTDTQYF
TGTGCCAGCAGCGGACAGGGGGGAAGCACAGATACGCAGTATTTT
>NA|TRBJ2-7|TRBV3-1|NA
CASSSIHEQYF
TGTGCCAGCAGCTCCATACACGAGCAGTACTTC
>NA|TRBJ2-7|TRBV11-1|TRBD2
CASSLLVGGTYEQYF
TGTGCCAGCAGCTTATTGGTCGGGGGGACCTACGAGCAGTACTTC
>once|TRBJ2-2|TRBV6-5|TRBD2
CASVYASGVWAGELFF
TGTGCCAGCGTTTACGCTAGCGGGGTATGGGCCGGGGAGCTGTTTTTT
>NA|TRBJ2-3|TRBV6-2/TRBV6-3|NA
CASSYPPAPDTQYF
TGTGCCAGCAGTTACCCTCCGGCGCCAGATACGCAGTATTTT
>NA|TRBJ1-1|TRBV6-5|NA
CASSYSGNMNTEAFF
TGTGCCAGCAGTTACTCGGGCAACATGAACACTGAAGCTTTCTTT
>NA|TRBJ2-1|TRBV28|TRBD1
CASSLGQGASNHEQFF
TGTGCCAGCAGCTTGGGACAGGGGGCTTCTAACCATGAGCAGTTCTTC
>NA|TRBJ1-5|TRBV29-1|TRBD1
CSVGQGSNQPQHF
TGCAGCGTTGGACAGGGTAGCAATCAGCCCCAGCATTTT
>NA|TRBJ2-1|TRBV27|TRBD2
CASSSGASGKYNEQFF
TGTGCCAGCAGTTCAGGGGCTAGCGGGAAGTACAATGAGCAGTTCTTC
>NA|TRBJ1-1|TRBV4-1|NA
CASSQVSPAMNTEAFF
TGCGCCAGCAGCCAAGTGTCCCCCGCTATGAACACTGAAGCTTTCTTT
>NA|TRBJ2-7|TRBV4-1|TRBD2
CASSQDTTELAKYEQYF
TGCGCCAGCAGCCAAGATACCACCGAACTAGCGAAGTACGAGCAGTACTTC
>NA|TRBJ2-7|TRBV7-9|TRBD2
CASSLLAGPATYEQYF
TGTGCCAGCAGCCTACTAGCGGGGCCCGCTACCTACGAGCAGTACTTC
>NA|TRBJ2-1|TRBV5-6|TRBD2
CASSFFPRGVEQFF
TGTGCCAGCAGCTTCTTCCCCCGGGGGGTTGAGCAGTTCTTC
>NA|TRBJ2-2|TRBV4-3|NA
CASRQGRFITGELFF
TGCGCCAGCAGACAAGGACGGTTCATTACCGGGGAGCTGTTTTTT
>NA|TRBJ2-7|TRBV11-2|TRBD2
CASSYSQRETYEQYF
TGTGCCAGCAGCTATAGCCAGCGGGAGACTTACGAGCAGTACTTC
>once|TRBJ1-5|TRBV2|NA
CASSSSGAYQPQHF
NA
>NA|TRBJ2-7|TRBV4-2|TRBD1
CASSQSRGGYDEQYF
TGTGCCAGCAGCCAAAGTCGAGGGGGCTACGACGAGCAGTACTTC
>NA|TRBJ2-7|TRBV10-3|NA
CAISDPPLGEQYF
TGTGCCATCAGTGACCCCCCATTAGGGGAGCAGTACTTC
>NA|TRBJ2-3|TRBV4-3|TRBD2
CASSQDGWTSGVTDTQYF
TGCGCCAGCAGCCAAGATGGTTGGACTAGCGGGGTCACAGATACGCAGTATTTT
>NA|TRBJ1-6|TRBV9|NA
CASSPTRGSSPLHF
TGTGCCAGCAGCCCCACTCGCGGTAGTTCACCCCTCCACTTT
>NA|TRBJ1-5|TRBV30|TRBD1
CAWSVQGYQPQHF
TGTGCCTGGAGTGTACAGGGGTACCAGCCCCAGCATTTT
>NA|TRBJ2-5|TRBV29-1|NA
CSVDAQGFQETQYF
TGCAGCGTTGACGCTCAGGGTTTCCAAGAGACCCAGTACTTC
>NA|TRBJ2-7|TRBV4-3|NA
CASSQDRGYEQYF
TGCGCCAGCAGCCAAGATCGAGGATACGAGCAGTACTTC
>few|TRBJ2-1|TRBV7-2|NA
CASSSLVGTEQFF
TGTGCCAGCAGCTCCCTAGTGGGAACAGAGCAGTTCTTC
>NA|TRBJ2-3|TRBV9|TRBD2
CASSPASPAGVTDTQYF
TGTGCCAGCAGCCCAGCCAGTCCGGCGGGGGTCACAGATACGCAGTATTTT
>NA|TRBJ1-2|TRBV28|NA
CASSYGFEDGYTF
TGTGCCAGCAGTTACGGATTTGAGGACGGCTACACCTTC
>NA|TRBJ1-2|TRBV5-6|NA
CASSLSAGRYTF
TGTGCCAGCAGCTTGTCGGCGGGCCGCTACACCTTC
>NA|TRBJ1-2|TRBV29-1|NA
CSVEVGRSNYGYTF
TGCAGCGTTGAAGTCGGGAGATCTAACTATGGCTACACCTTC
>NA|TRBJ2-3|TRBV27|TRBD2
CASSASSGSTDTQYF
TGTGCCAGCAGTGCCTCTAGCGGGAGTACAGATACGCAGTATTTT
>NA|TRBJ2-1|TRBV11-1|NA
CANSLGGYEQFF
TGTGCCAACAGCTTAGGGGGGTATGAGCAGTTCTTC
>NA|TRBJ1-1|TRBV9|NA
CASSVAGSTEAFF
TGTGCCAGCAGCGTAGCAGGGTCAACTGAAGCTTTCTTT
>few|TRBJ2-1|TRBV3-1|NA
CASSQEFPDNEQFF
TGTGCCAGCAGCCAAGAATTCCCTGACAATGAGCAGTTCTTC
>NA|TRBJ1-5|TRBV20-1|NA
CSARAQGKTGVLVDQPQHF
TGCAGTGCTAGAGCACAGGGTAAGACCGGAGTTCTTGTTGATCAGCCCCAGCATTTT
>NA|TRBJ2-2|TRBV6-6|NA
CASSPDAPGELFF
TGTGCCAGCAGCCCGGACGCCCCCGGGGAGCTGTTTTTT
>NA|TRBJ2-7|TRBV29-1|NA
CSAQLGYEQYF
TGCAGCGCCCAACTAGGGTACGAGCAGTACTTC